This T cell receptor beta chain was sequenced in a study of human T cells and chemical hapten exposure. There are many counts of this clonotype. Unfractionated whole blood was the source of the extracted total RNA. Each CDR3 protein is one row after TCRdb ran MiXCR on the 5' RACE reads. The repertoire holds 65,000 to 90,000 distinct CDR3 sequences, roughly 15% seen once, with under 7.5% in the top ten. This CDR3 contains 13 residues. Between the trimmed V and J ends, which lost 4 bases and 2 bases, there was a span of 5 bases. CDR1 MRHNA and CDR2 SNTAGT come from the germline V gene. The rearrangement joins TRBV6-4 to TRBJ2-2, with D tentatively TRBD1 or TRBD2 (5 bases each). The receptor's source is a female donor in good health. CDR3 sequence: CASSGDNTGELFF. CDR3 in DNA: TGTGCCAGCAGTGGGGACAACACCGGGGAGCTGTTTTTT.